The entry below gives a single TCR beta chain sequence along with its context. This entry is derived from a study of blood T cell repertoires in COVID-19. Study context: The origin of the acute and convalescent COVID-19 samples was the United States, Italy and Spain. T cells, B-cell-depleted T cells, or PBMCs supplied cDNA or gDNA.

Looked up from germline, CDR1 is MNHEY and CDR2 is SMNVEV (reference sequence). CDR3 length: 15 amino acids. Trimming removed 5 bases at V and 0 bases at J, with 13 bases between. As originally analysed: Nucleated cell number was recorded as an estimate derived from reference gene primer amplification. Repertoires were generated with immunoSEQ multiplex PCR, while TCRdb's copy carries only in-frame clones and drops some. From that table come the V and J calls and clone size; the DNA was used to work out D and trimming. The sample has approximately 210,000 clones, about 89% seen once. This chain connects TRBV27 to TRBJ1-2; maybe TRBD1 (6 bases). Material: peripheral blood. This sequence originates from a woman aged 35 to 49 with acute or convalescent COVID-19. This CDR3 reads CASSRTAQPNYGYTF. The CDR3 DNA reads TGTGCCAGCAGTAGGACAGCCCAACCTAACTATGGCTACACCTTC.